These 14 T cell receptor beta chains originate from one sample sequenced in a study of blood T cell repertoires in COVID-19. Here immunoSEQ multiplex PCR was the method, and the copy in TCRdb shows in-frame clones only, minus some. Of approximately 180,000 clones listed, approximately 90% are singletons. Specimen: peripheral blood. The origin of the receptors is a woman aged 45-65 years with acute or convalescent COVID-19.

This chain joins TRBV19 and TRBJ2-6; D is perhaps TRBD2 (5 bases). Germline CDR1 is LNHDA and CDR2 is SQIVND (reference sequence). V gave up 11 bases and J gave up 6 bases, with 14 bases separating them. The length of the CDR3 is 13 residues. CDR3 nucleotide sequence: TGTGCCTCCGCCGGGGTGGTGGCCAACGTCCTGACTTTC. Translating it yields CASAGVVANVLTF.

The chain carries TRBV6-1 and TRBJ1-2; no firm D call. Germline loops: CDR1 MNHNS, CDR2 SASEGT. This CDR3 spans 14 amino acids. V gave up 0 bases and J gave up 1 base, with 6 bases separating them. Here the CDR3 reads CASSEAPDNYGYTF. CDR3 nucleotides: TGTGCCAGCAGTGAAGCTCCAGATAACTATGGCTACACCTTC.

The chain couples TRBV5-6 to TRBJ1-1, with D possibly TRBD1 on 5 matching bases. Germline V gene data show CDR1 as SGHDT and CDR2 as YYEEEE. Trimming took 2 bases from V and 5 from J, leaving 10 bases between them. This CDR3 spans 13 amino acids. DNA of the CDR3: TGTGCCAGCAGCTTCCAGGGAGGTACTGAAGCTTTCTTT. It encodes CASSFQGGTEAFF.

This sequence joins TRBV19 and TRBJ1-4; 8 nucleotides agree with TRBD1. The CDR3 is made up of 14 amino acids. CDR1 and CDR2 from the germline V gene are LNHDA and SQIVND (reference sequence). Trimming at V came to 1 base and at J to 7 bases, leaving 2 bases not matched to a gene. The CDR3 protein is CASSIADRVEKLFF. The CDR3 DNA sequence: TGTGCCAGTAGTATAGCGGACAGGGTTGAAAAACTGTTTTTT. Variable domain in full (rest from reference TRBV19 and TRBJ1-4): DGGITQSPKYLFRKEGQNVTLSCEQNLNHDAMYWYRQDPGQGLRLIYYSQIVNDFQKGDIAEGYSVSREKKESFPLTVTSAQKNPTAFYLCASSIADRVEKLFFGSGTQLSVL.

The DNA of the CDR3 is TGTGCCAGCAGCCGACAGGGTTACGAGCAGTACTTC. Its translation: CASSRQGYEQYF. The gene calls are TRBV7-9 and TRBJ2-7, with TRBD1 matching 7 bases. This CDR3 region has 12 residues. Germline trimming cut 5 bases from V and 4 bases from J; bases unmatched to any gene: 2. CDR1 SEHNR and CDR2 FQNEAQ come from the germline V gene (reference sequence). Full variable domain (remainder filled in from reference TRBV7-9 and TRBJ2-7): DTGVSQNPRHKITKRGQNVTFRCDPISEHNRLYWYRQTLGQGPEFLTYFQNEAQLEKSRLLSDRFSAERPKGSFSTLEIQRTEQGDSAMYLCASSRQGYEQYFGPGTRLTVT.

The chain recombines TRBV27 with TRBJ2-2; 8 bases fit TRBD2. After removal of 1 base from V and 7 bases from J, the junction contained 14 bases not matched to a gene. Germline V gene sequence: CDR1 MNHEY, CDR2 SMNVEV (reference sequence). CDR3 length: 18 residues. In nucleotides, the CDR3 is TGTGCCAGCAGTTTATTCGGTCTTCGGGGGGGGCCGGGCGGGGAGCTGTTTTTT. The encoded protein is CASSLFGLRGGPGGELFF.

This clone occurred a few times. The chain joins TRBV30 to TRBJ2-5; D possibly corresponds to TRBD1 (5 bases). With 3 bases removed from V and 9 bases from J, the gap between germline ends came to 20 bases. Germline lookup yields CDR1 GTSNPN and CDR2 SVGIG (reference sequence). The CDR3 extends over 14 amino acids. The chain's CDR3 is CAWSRQGVSGAQYF. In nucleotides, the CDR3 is TGTGCCTGGAGCCGGCAGGGCGTTTCGGGCGCCCAGTACTTC.

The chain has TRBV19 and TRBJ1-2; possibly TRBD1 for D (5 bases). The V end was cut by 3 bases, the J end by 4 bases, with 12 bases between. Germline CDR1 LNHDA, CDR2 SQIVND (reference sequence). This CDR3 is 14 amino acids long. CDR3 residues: CASSMEGKVYGYTF. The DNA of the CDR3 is TGTGCCAGTAGTATGGAGGGGAAAGTCTATGGCTACACCTTC.

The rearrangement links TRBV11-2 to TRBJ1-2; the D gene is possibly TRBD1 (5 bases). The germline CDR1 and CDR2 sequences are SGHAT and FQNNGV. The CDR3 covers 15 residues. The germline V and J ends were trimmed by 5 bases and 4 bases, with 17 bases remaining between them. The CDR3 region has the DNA TGTGCCAGCAGCCACCCGGGACTAACCTTCTATGGCTACACCTTC. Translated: CASSHPGLTFYGYTF.

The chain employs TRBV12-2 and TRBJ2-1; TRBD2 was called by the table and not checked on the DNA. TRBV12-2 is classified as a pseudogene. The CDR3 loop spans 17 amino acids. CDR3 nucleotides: TGTGCAAGTAGCCCCCCGGGACTAACTGATTCTGCAAGTGAGCAGTTCTTC. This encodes CASSPPGLTDSASEQFF.

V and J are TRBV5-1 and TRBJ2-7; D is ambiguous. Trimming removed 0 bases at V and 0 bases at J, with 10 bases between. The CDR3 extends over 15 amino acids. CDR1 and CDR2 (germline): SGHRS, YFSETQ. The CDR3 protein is CASSLAAGVSYEQYF. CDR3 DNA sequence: TGCGCCAGCAGCTTGGCGGCAGGCGTCTCCTACGAGCAGTACTTC.

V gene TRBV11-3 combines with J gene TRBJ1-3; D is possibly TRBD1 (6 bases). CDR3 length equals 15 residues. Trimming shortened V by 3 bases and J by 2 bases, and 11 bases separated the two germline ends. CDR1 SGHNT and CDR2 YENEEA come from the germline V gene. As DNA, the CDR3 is TGTGCCAGCAGCTTCCAGGGGACGGCTGGAAACACCATATATTTT. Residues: CASSFQGTAGNTIYF.

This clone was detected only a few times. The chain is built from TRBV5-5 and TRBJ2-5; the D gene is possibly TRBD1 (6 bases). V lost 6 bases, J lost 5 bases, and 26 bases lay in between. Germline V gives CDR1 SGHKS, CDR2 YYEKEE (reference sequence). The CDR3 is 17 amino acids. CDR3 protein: CASILWAGELNVETQYF. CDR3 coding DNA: TGTGCCAGCATCCTGTGGGCAGGGGAGTTAAATGTCGAGACCCAGTACTTC. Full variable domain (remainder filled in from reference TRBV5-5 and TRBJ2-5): DAGVTQSPTHLIKTRGQQVTLRCSPISGHKSVSWYQQVLGQGPQFIFQYYEKEERGRGNFPDRFSARQFPNYSSELNVNALLLGDSALYLCASILWAGELNVETQYFGPGTRLLVL.

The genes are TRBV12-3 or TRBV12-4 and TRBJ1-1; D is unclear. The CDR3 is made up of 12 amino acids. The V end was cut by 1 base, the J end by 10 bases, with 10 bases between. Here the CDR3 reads CASSLVLGAAFF. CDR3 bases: TGTGCCAGCAGTTTAGTCCTGGGAGCAGCTTTCTTT.